These T cell receptor beta chains were read from a single sample in a study of Ad26.COV2.S vaccination and SARS-CoV-2 variants. The protocol was immunoSEQ multiplex PCR, while the TCRdb copy is restricted to in-frame clones and leaves out a portion. In the table there are roughly 330,000 clones, roughly 88% of which are singletons. The material was peripheral blood, obtained in a trial of Ad26.COV2.S vaccine versus placebo. The receptors originated from a person between 18 and 65 years old who received the Ad26.COV2.S COVID-19 vaccine or a placebo. Each CDR3 is given with its conserved first and last residue. A D gene is named only where the DNA matches it firmly. Size is omitted from some rows. Given values are once, few, many or a class for expanded clones.

V	D	J	size	DNA	CDR3
TRBV27	TRBD2	TRBJ2-1	NA	TGTGCCAGCAGTTTAAGGCTCCTAGCGGACTACAATGAGCAGTTCTTC	CASSLRLLADYNEQFF
TRBV27	NA	TRBJ1-5	NA	TGTGCCAGCAGTTTTAGTGTGAATCAGCCCCAGCATTTT	CASSFSVNQPQHF
TRBV19	NA	TRBJ2-1	NA	TGTGCCAGTAGTATCGCCCTAGCCCGAAATTACAATGAGCAGTTCTTC	CASSIALARNYNEQFF
TRBV7-9	NA	TRBJ2-2	NA	TGTGCCAGCAGCTTAGCGACCGGGGAGCTGTTTTTT	CASSLATGELFF
TRBV9	NA	TRBJ2-1	NA	TGTGCCAGCAGCGTAGCCTGGGGAAGGCACAATGAGCAGTTCTTC	CASSVAWGRHNEQFF
TRBV29-1	NA	TRBJ1-5	NA	TGCAGCGGGGGCCCGCAACGATCGCCCCAGCATTTT	CSGGPQRSPQHF
TRBV18	TRBD2	TRBJ2-7	NA	TGTGCCAGCTCAGGAGGTAGCGGGCACTCCTACGAGCAGTACTTC	CASSGGSGHSYEQYF
TRBV6-2/TRBV6-3	NA	TRBJ1-1	NA	TGTGCCAGCAGCCCTTATGGGCTATCTCACCGAGGGAACACTGAAGCTTTCTTT	CASSPYGLSHRGNTEAFF
TRBV10-1	NA	TRBJ1-6	NA	TGCGCCAGCAGTGTTACAGGGAATTCACCCCTCCACTTT	CASSVTGNSPLHF
TRBV27	NA	TRBJ2-3	NA	TGTGCCAGCAGTTTATCGGGGGGCACAGATACGCAGTATTTT	CASSLSGGTDTQYF
TRBV7-2	NA	TRBJ2-5	NA	TGTGCCAGCACCCTTCGGGCGGGTCGGGAGACCCAGTACTTC	CASTLRAGRETQYF
TRBV7-8	NA	TRBJ2-1	NA	TGTGCCAGCAGCTTAAGTCTAGAGCAGTTCTTC	CASSLSLEQFF
TRBV6-5	NA	TRBJ2-5	NA	TGTGCCAGCAAATCGTGGGCGAGGGCTACGGAGACCCAGTACTTC	CASKSWARATETQYF
TRBV25-1	TRBD1	TRBJ2-5	NA	TGTGCCAGCAGTGAATTACGGGACAGAGGAGAGACCCAGTACTTC	CASSELRDRGETQYF
TRBV3-1/TRBV3-2	TRBD1	TRBJ2-5	NA	TGTGCCAGCAGCCCCGAGACAGGGTACCAAGAGACCCAGTACTTC	CASSPETGYQETQYF
TRBV20-1	NA	TRBJ1-1	NA	TGCAGTGCTATTCCGGCGACTGAAGCTTTCTTT	CSAIPATEAFF
TRBV18	NA	TRBJ2-2	NA	TGTGCCAGCTCACCAACTTTAGGAACCGGGGAGCTGTTTTTT	CASSPTLGTGELFF
TRBV9	TRBD2	TRBJ2-1	NA	TGTGCCAGCAGCGTAACCCCGGGACTAGGGCTAGAGGGGAAATACAATGAGCAGTTCTTC	CASSVTPGLGLEGKYNEQFF
TRBV18	NA	TRBJ1-5	NA	TGTGCCAGCTCACTGTATGCGGGCGATTCGGGTCAGCCCCAGCATTTT	CASSLYAGDSGQPQHF
TRBV19	NA	TRBJ1-1	NA	TGTGCCAGTCGGAGAAGGGGGAACACTGAAGCTTTCTTT	CASRRRGNTEAFF
TRBV6-5	NA	TRBJ2-7	NA	TGTGCCAGCAGCCCCTCGTGGGACTCCTACGAGCAGTACTTC	CASSPSWDSYEQYF
TRBV19	NA	TRBJ2-6	NA	TGTGCCAGTACACCGGCCACCCTTGGGGCCAACGTCCTGACTTTC	CASTPATLGANVLTF
TRBV18	NA	TRBJ1-1	NA	TGTGCCAGCTCACTAGGAGGGTGGTTGTATCTTCACACTGAAGCTTTCTTT	CASSLGGWLYLHTEAFF
TRBV9	NA	TRBJ1-3	NA	TGTGCCAGCGGGAAAGGGTTTACCTCTGGAAACACCATATATTTT	CASGKGFTSGNTIYF
TRBV6-6	NA	TRBJ1-5	NA	TGTGCCAGCAGTTCGGGTTCAGGGCTTCAGCCCCAGCATTTT	CASSSGSGLQPQHF
TRBV11-3	TRBD1	TRBJ2-1	once	TGTGCCAGCAGCCACTGGGACAGGGGTTTAAATGAGCAGTTCTTC	CASSHWDRGLNEQFF
TRBV18	NA	TRBJ1-5	NA	TGTGCCAGCTCACCACCCCAGGGCCAGCAGCCCCAGCATTTT	CASSPPQGQQPQHF
TRBV5-4	NA	TRBJ1-2	NA	TGTGCCAGCAGCTTGGGGGGGACATACTATGGCTACACCTTC	CASSLGGTYYGYTF
TRBV19	NA	TRBJ1-3	NA	TGTGCCAGTAGTATCATTGCCTACTCTGGAAACACCATATATTTT	CASSIIAYSGNTIYF
TRBV4-1	NA	TRBJ2-1	NA	TGCGCCAGCAGCCCCCGGGCAGAAGGCAATGAGCAGTTCTTC	CASSPRAEGNEQFF
TRBV7-9	NA	TRBJ1-4	NA	TGTGCCAGCAGCTCACCGACAGGTACTGAAAAACTGTTTTTT	CASSSPTGTEKLFF
TRBV19	NA	TRBJ1-3	NA	TGTGCCTCCTCCCGAGGGAGTTCAAGGCTGGCTGGAAACACCATATATTTT	CASSRGSSRLAGNTIYF
TRBV7-9	NA	TRBJ2-7	NA	TGTGCCAGCAGCTTATCCAGGTCCTACGAGCAGTACTTC	CASSLSRSYEQYF
TRBV12-1	NA	TRBJ2-7	NA	TGTGCCAGCATTGCACCGGGACAGAGCTCCTACGAGCAGTACTTC	CASIAPGQSSYEQYF
TRBV7-6	NA	TRBJ1-2	once	TGTGCCAGCAGCTTGGAGGCTGGGAAAAACTATGGCTACACCTTC	CASSLEAGKNYGYTF
TRBV28	NA	TRBJ1-6	NA	TGTGCCAGCAGTCCTCACAGCCCTGGATGGGGGTCACCCCTCCACTTT	CASSPHSPGWGSPLHF
TRBV4-1	NA	TRBJ2-3	once	TGCGCCAGCAGCCAGGACGAGGTTACGCAGTATTTT	CASSQDEVTQYF